Each of the 32 T cell receptor beta chains below was sequenced from the same sample in a study of vaccination and CD4 T cells after COVID-19. MiXCR, applied by TCRdb to the PCR reads, yields one record per CDR3 protein. The top ten clones hold about 0.95% of a sample with 25,000 or so distinct CDR3 sequences, around 50% of them seen once. The source material was CD4+ T cells from blood, sampled before SARS-CoV-2 vaccination. Receptors were obtained from a human donor who had recovered from COVID-19.

This clonotype was recorded once. The chain has TRBV10-3 and TRBJ2-2; possibly TRBD2 for D (5 bases). V was trimmed by 6 bases and J by 5 bases, leaving 10 bases between them. Germline CDR1 reads ENHRY; CDR2 reads SYGVKD. The CDR3 runs to 13 residues. The CDR3 here is CAISQLETGELFF. CDR3 DNA sequence: TGTGCCATCAGCCAACTAGAAACCGGGGAGCTGTTTTTT.

Written as DNA, the CDR3 is TGTGCCAGCCAATACCGAACCCGGGGAAACGAGCAGTACTTC. Its translation: CASQYRTRGNEQYF. The rearrangement joins TRBV6-1 to TRBJ2-7; a weak D match, TRBD2 (5 bases). CDR3 length: 14 residues. CDR1 and CDR2 from the germline V gene are MNHNS and SASEGT. Deletions cut 8 bases from V and 5 bases from J, with 19 bases between.

The chain uses TRBV19 and TRBJ2-5; D ambiguous. The V end was cut by 4 bases, the J end by 1 base, with 25 bases between. Germline CDR1 reads LNHDA; CDR2 reads SQIVND (reference sequence). The CDR3 extends over 19 amino acids. The CDR3 is CASSRRGPTMGGPQETQYF. The CDR3 coding sequence is TGTGCCAGTAGTAGAAGAGGACCCACAATGGGCGGACCCCAAGAGACCCAGTACTTC.

The chain carries TRBV20-1 and TRBJ2-3, with D hard to call. From germline, CDR1 is DFQATT and CDR2 SNEGSKA (reference sequence). The V and J ends lost 3 bases and 4 bases respectively, with 11 bases between them. This CDR3 is 13 amino acids long. The CDR3 sequence is CSASDAVADTQYF. The DNA for the CDR3 is TGCAGTGCTAGTGATGCAGTGGCAGATACGCAGTATTTT.

The rearrangement links TRBV7-3 to TRBJ2-3; 7 nucleotides match TRBD1. CDR3 size: 17 residues. Germline V gene data show CDR1 as SGHTA and CDR2 as FQGTGA. V lost 6 bases to trimming and J lost 1 base; unmatched junction nucleotides: 13. CDR3 coding DNA: TGTGCCAGCAGTCTACAGGGGTCAGGGTGGGGCACAGATACGCAGTATTTT. This gives the protein CASSLQGSGWGTDTQYF.

V gene TRBV19 combines with J gene TRBJ1-5; D perhaps matches TRBD1 (5 bases). The CDR3 length is 15 residues. From germline, CDR1 is LNHDA and CDR2 SQIVND (reference sequence). V was trimmed by 7 bases and J by 7 bases, leaving 20 bases between them. In DNA form, the CDR3 reads TGTGCCAGTACCCCTAGGGGTGAGGGCGGACAGCCCCAGCATTTT. This encodes CASTPRGEGGQPQHF. Looking up the rest from reference TRBV19 and TRBJ1-5 gives the full variable domain: DGGITQSPKYLFRKEGQNVTLSCEQNLNHDAMYWYRQDPGQGLRLIYYSQIVNDFQKGDIAEGYSVSREKKESFPLTVTSAQKNPTAFYLCASTPRGEGGQPQHFGDGTRLSIL.

The chain carries TRBV19 and TRBJ2-1, with 7 bases that match TRBD1. Germline V gene lookup returns CDR1 LNHDA and CDR2 SQIVND (reference sequence). This CDR3 is 13 amino acids long. V lost 4 bases to trimming and J lost 10 bases; unmatched junction nucleotides: 7. The CDR3 coding sequence is TGTGCCAGTAGTAGGATACAGGGGATAGAGCAGTTCTTC. Amino acid sequence: CASSRIQGIEQFF.

This clonotype was observed a few times. This chain joins TRBV7-2 and TRBJ2-4, with D possibly TRBD2 on 6 matching bases. The CDR3 sequence is 15 residues long. Germline V gives CDR1 SGHTA, CDR2 FQGNSA. Trimming took off 0 bases at V and 0 bases at J, with 6 bases between the two ends. As DNA, the CDR3 is TGTGCCAGCAGCTTAGCGGGACTAGCCAAAAACATTCAGTACTTC. Translation: CASSLAGLAKNIQYF.

This clonotype has a handful of counts. The CDR3 loop is CSARDPRGSGFTDTQYF. In nucleotides, the CDR3 is TGCAGTGCTAGAGATCCCCGGGGAAGCGGCTTCACAGATACGCAGTATTTT. The V call is TRBV20-1, the J call TRBJ2-3, with D perhaps matching TRBD2 (5 bases). Trimming removed 0 bases at V and 2 bases at J, with 18 bases between. CDR1 DFQATT and CDR2 SNEGSKA come from the germline V gene (reference sequence). The CDR3 length is 17 residues.

The chain employs TRBV18 and TRBJ2-1; the D gene is possibly TRBD2 (6 bases). Germline assignment: CDR1 KGHSH and CDR2 LQKENI. V was shortened by 1 base and J by 7 bases, with 14 bases between the two germline ends. This CDR3 is 15 amino acids long. The CDR3 region has the DNA TGTGCCAGCTCACCACGGACGGGAGTGGGAAATGAGCAGTTCTTC. It is translated as CASSPRTGVGNEQFF.

The chain joins TRBV28 to TRBJ1-2; TRBD1 might be the D (5 bases). Germline-derived CDR1 and CDR2 are MDHEN and SYDVKM. The ends were cut back, 8 bases at V and 2 bases at J, with 15 bases in the middle. The CDR3 is 14 residues long. CDR3 bases: TGTGCCAGCCTTAACCAAGGGACGAACTATGGCTACACCTTC. Amino acid sequence: CASLNQGTNYGYTF.

This rearrangement joins TRBV6-2 or TRBV6-3 to TRBJ2-2; 13 bases are a match to TRBD2. Germline CDR1 reads MNHEY; CDR2 reads SVGEGT. The junction had 8 bases not matched to a gene; V was cut back by 6 bases and J by 4 bases. The CDR3 has 17 residues. The CDR3 here is CASRQTSGRVRTGELFF. The CDR3, as DNA: TGTGCCAGCAGACAAACTAGCGGGAGGGTACGCACCGGGGAGCTGTTTTTT.

This clonotype appeared a few times. The DNA of the CDR3 is TGTGCCACCAGCTCGCGACTAGACCATTCCTATGGCTACACCTTC. It encodes CATSSRLDHSYGYTF. V and J are TRBV15 and TRBJ1-2; D remains unclear. Trimming left V 5 bases short and J 4 bases short, with 17 bases between. Germline-derived CDR1 and CDR2 are LNHNV and YYDKDF (reference sequence). This CDR3 region has 15 residues.

This chain's CDR3 is CASTSPLTSGDNEQYF. In nucleotides, the CDR3 is TGTGCCAGCACCTCTCCCCTTACTAGCGGGGATAACGAGCAGTACTTC. The V and J genes are TRBV6-1 and TRBJ2-7; 10 bases agree with TRBD2. Germline lookup yields CDR1 MNHNS and CDR2 SASEGT. The V gene end was trimmed by 7 bases and the J gene end by 5 bases; junction bases not matched to a gene: 14. The CDR3 consists of 16 residues.

The genes are TRBV30 and TRBJ1-1; D may be TRBD1 (5 bases). V lost 4 bases to trimming and J lost 2 bases, with 11 bases between them. CDR1 and CDR2 from the germline V gene are GTSNPN and SVGIG (reference sequence). The CDR3 runs 13 residues. CDR3 amino acids: CAWMGGFNTEAFF. The CDR3 coding sequence is TGTGCCTGGATGGGGGGGTTCAACACTGAAGCTTTCTTT.

The genes are TRBV7-2 and TRBJ2-5, with 8 bases lining up with TRBD2. This CDR3 spans 16 amino acids. Per the germline V gene, CDR1 is SGHTA and CDR2 is FQGNSA. V lost 3 bases to trimming and J lost 5 bases; unmatched junction nucleotides: 11. CDR3 coding DNA: TGTGCCAGCAGCTTGGGAGCGGGAGTGGCATGGGAGACCCAGTACTTC. This encodes CASSLGAGVAWETQYF.

The chain combines TRBV15 with TRBJ1-6; TRBD1 aligns across 7 bases. CDR3 length: 15 residues. V lost 2 bases and J lost 9; bases outside the gene matches: 7. Looked up from germline, CDR1 is LNHNV and CDR2 is YYDKDF (reference sequence). The CDR3 spells CATSRLRQGASPLHF. The CDR3 DNA follows: TGTGCCACCAGCAGATTGAGACAGGGAGCTTCACCCCTCCACTTT.

The V call is TRBV4-3, the J call TRBJ1-6; no clear D. The CDR3 sequence is 19 residues long. The V gene's germline CDR1 is LGHNA and CDR2 YSLEER. V lost 1 base, J lost 0 bases, and 16 bases lay in between. The CDR3: CASSQARHRESSYNSPLHF. CDR3 DNA sequence: TGCGCCAGCAGCCAAGCTAGACACCGTGAGAGCTCCTATAATTCACCCCTCCACTTT.

In its sample, this clonotype was seen a few times. This chain connects TRBV7-3 to TRBJ2-3; no reliable D call. The length of the CDR3 is 14 residues. Germline CDR1 is SGHTA and CDR2 is FQGTGA. Trimming stripped 5 bases from V and 0 bases from J, with 9 bases between. The CDR3 region is CASSTGPSTDTQYF. The CDR3 DNA sequence: TGTGCCAGCAGCACGGGCCCCAGCACAGATACGCAGTATTTT. Based on the CDR3 plus reference TRBV7-3 and TRBJ2-3, the full variable domain is GAGVSQTPSNKVTEKGKYVELRCDPISGHTALYWYRQSLGQGPEFLIYFQGTGAADDSGLPNDRFFAVRPEGSVSTLKIQRTERGDSAVYLCASSTGPSTDTQYFGPGTRLTVL.

V usage is TRBV7-9 and J usage is TRBJ2-3, with D maybe TRBD1 (5 bases). In germline, CDR1 is SEHNR, CDR2 FQNEAQ (reference sequence). This CDR3 has 15 residues. V was cut by 4 bases and J by 4 bases, with 15 bases left in between. The DNA for the CDR3 is TGTGCCAGCAGCTATGACAGTGCGATCCCAGATACGCAGTATTTT. Translated, it gives CASSYDSAIPDTQYF.

The rearrangement links TRBV12-3 or TRBV12-4 to TRBJ2-2; no reliable D call. V lost 6 bases, J lost 1 base, and 6 bases lay in between. This CDR3 region has 13 residues. Written as DNA, the CDR3 is TGTGCCAGCAGGGGGTGGAACACCGGGGAGCTGTTTTTT. Translated, it gives CASRGWNTGELFF.

The chain couples TRBV5-1 to TRBJ2-3, with 10 bases that match TRBD2. Germline CDR1 SGHRS, CDR2 YFSETQ. The CDR3 loop spans 16 amino acids. V dropped 0 bases and J dropped 5; count of bases not matched to a gene: 6. The CDR3 sequence is CASSLGASGSVDTQYF. The CDR3 nucleotides are TGCGCCAGCAGCTTGGGGGCTAGCGGGAGTGTAGATACGCAGTATTTT.

This chain links TRBV6-1 with TRBJ2-2, with D possibly matching TRBD2 (6 bases). Germline V gene lookup returns CDR1 MNHNS and CDR2 SASEGT. The V and J ends lost 8 bases and 3 bases respectively, with 19 bases between them. The CDR3 length is 16 residues. In nucleotides, the CDR3 is TGTGCCAGCTGGAGGAGCGGGCGTAGCCACACCGGGGAGCTGTTTTTT. Amino acids: CASWRSGRSHTGELFF.

Relative to its sample, this clonotype is medium-sized. The gene calls are TRBV18 and TRBJ2-7; D might be TRBD1 or TRBD2, each matching 5 bases. CDR1 is KGHSH, CDR2 LQKENI, per germline. The length of the CDR3 is 14 residues. With 3 bases removed from V and 1 base from J, the gap between germline ends came to 10 bases. The CDR3 here is CASSPGTESYEQYF. CDR3 nucleotide sequence: TGTGCCAGCTCACCCGGGACGGAATCCTACGAGCAGTACTTC.

CDR3 nucleotide sequence: TGTGCCAGCAGTGCGGGTACCCTAAGCACAGATACGCAGTATTTT. This encodes CASSAGTLSTDTQYF. V gene TRBV2 combines with J gene TRBJ2-3; D uncertain. The CDR3 is 15 amino acids. V dropped 4 bases and J dropped 0 bases, with 11 bases sitting between them. Germline V CDR1 and CDR2: SNHLY, FYNNEI.

The CDR3: CASTAQGSKNIQYF. CDR3 in DNA: TGTGCCAGCACCGCCCAGGGATCAAAAAACATTCAGTACTTC. This sequence joins TRBV6-1 and TRBJ2-4; weak D call: TRBD1 (5 bases). Looked up from germline, CDR1 is MNHNS and CDR2 is SASEGT. Trimming stripped 7 bases from V and 4 bases from J, with 14 bases between. The length of the CDR3 is 14 residues.

The rearrangement joins TRBV7-6 to TRBJ2-5, with D possibly TRBD2 on 5 matching bases. The V end lost 5 bases, the J end lost 4 bases, and 11 bases lay between the germline ends. This CDR3 spans 13 amino acids. Germline CDR1 reads SGHVS; CDR2 reads FNYEAQ. DNA of the CDR3: TGTGCCAGCAGCCCACGCCGGGGAGAGACCCAGTACTTC. It is translated as CASSPRRGETQYF.

The chain couples TRBV2 to TRBJ2-7; a weak D match, TRBD1 (7 bases). The CDR3 totals 14 residues. Per the germline V gene, CDR1 is SNHLY and CDR2 is FYNNEI. The V end was cut by 7 bases, the J end by 3 bases, with 16 bases between. The CDR3 DNA sequence: TGTGCCAGCACCCCCGGAGGGGGCAACTACGAGCAGTACTTC. This translates into CASTPGGGNYEQYF.

The V call is TRBV30, the J call TRBJ2-3, with 8 bases lining up with TRBD1. Unmatched junction bases numbered 9, after V lost 5 bases and J lost 5 bases. The length of the CDR3 is 14 residues. Germline V gene data show CDR1 as GTSNPN and CDR2 as SVGIG (reference sequence). CDR3 sequence (DNA): TGTGCCTGGGCCGGGACAGGTGTTGGAGATACGCAGTATTTT. Translated, it gives CAWAGTGVGDTQYF.

The genes are TRBV6-1 and TRBJ1-5, with 8 bases aligning to TRBD1. The V segment lost 8 bases and the J segment 6 bases; nucleotides outside the gene matches: 6. The CDR3 has 13 residues. The germline V gene has CDR1 MNHNS and CDR2 SASEGT. CDR3 bases: TGTGCCAGCGTCGTTGACAGGGGTCAGCCCCAGCATTTT. It translates to CASVVDRGQPQHF.

The gene calls are TRBV27 and TRBJ1-2; no clear D gene. Trimming took 2 bases from V and 7 from J, leaving 17 bases between them. Per the germline V gene, CDR1 is MNHEY and CDR2 is SMNVEV (reference sequence). The CDR3 is 15 residues long. As DNA, the CDR3 is TGTGCCAGCAGTTTAGGCCGCCCGGGGAACGGTGGCTACACCTTC. Its translation: CASSLGRPGNGGYTF.

This clonotype was found a few times. The chain combines TRBV2 with TRBJ1-2, with D perhaps matching TRBD1 (6 bases). CDR1 is SNHLY, CDR2 FYNNEI, per germline. The V gene lost 1 base and the J gene lost 6 bases, with 9 bases spanning the gap. This CDR3 region has 13 residues. CDR3 protein: CASSEDQGNGYTF. DNA of the CDR3: TGTGCCAGCAGTGAAGACCAGGGGAATGGCTACACCTTC. Based on the CDR3 plus reference TRBV2 and TRBJ1-2, the full variable domain is EPEVTQTPSHQVTQMGQEVILRCVPISNHLYFYWYRQILGQKVEFLVSFYNNEISEKSEIFDDQFSVERPDGSNFTLKIRSTKLEDSAMYFCASSEDQGNGYTFGSGTRLTVV.